These 17 T cell receptor beta chains came from one sample sequenced in a study of T cell repertoires in cytomegalovirus infection. These receptors' targets are unknown. From the reads, TCRdb called clonotypes with MiXCR, one entry per CDR3 protein. The repertoire holds 700,000 to 900,000 distinct CDR3 sequences, with under 35% as singletons. The source was cultured CD8+ T cells from PBMCs, collected from culture after CMV antigen stimulation. These receptors were taken from a human donor in good health (CMV status not recorded). Some clones in this sample may be carry-over from other donors' samples.

V usage is TRBV4-1 and J usage is TRBJ1-1; D is ambiguous. Per the germline V gene, CDR1 is MGHRA and CDR2 is YSYEKL. The germline V and J ends were trimmed by 1 base and 8 bases, with 11 bases remaining between them. This CDR3 has 13 amino acids. The CDR3: CASSQAFTREAFF. The CDR3, as DNA: TGCGCCAGCAGCCAAGCTTTCACAAGGGAAGCTTTCTTT.

This clonotype was seen ten or more times. The rearrangement uses TRBV7-9 and TRBJ2-7, with D perhaps TRBD2 (5 bases). This CDR3 has 15 residues. V dropped 5 bases and J dropped 4 bases, with 18 bases sitting between them. Germline V gene sequence: CDR1 SEHNR, CDR2 FQNEAQ (reference sequence). In nucleotides, the CDR3 is TGTGCCAGCAGCCCTAAAACCGACTATGTATACGAGCAGTACTTC. It specifies CASSPKTDYVYEQYF.

This sequence joins TRBV29-1 and TRBJ2-3; 7 bases are a match to TRBD2. The CDR3 is made up of 13 amino acids. Germline CDR1 reads SQVTM; CDR2 reads ANQGSEA. V lost 6 bases and J lost 1; bases outside the gene matches: 4. The CDR3 sequence: CSVRLARTDTQYF. The CDR3, as DNA: TGCAGCGTCAGACTAGCCCGCACAGATACGCAGTATTTT.

The rearrangement links TRBV27 to TRBJ1-1; no clear D. V was trimmed by 7 bases and J by 5 bases, leaving 14 bases between them. CDR1 and CDR2 from the germline V gene are MNHEY and SMNVEV (reference sequence). The CDR3 is 13 amino acids. The CDR3 loop reads CASKSRAKTEAFF. In nucleotides, the CDR3 is TGTGCCAGCAAAAGCCGGGCAAAGACTGAAGCTTTCTTT.

The genes are TRBV4-1 and TRBJ2-7; 10 bases agree with TRBD1. Per germline, CDR1 MGHRA and CDR2 YSYEKL. This CDR3 is built from 15 residues. J lost 7 bases, V lost 4 bases, and 10 bases had no gene match. DNA for the CDR3: TGCGCCAGCAGCCGCCCTACGGGACAGGGGAATGAGCAGTACTTC. It specifies CASSRPTGQGNEQYF.

The table lists this clonotype with a few counts. The rearrangement uses TRBV9 and TRBJ2-3, with 10 positions matching TRBD2. The J segment lost 2 bases and the V segment lost 4 bases, leaving 7 bases of the junction unmatched. CDR1 is SGDLS, CDR2 YYNGEE, per germline. The CDR3 has 16 amino acids. The CDR3 is CASSPGTSENTDTQYF. Here the CDR3 DNA reads TGTGCCAGCAGCCCGGGGACTAGCGAGAACACAGATACGCAGTATTTT.

A few counts support this clonotype. The gene calls are TRBV25-1 and TRBJ1-1; unclear D gene. This CDR3 has 13 residues. Germline V gene data show CDR1 as MGHDK and CDR2 as SYGVNS. Between the trimmed V and J ends, which lost 2 bases and 8 bases, there was a span of 12 bases. The CDR3 region has the DNA TGTGCCAGCAGTGAAGAGGGCTACTCCGAAGCTTTCTTT. This gives the protein CASSEEGYSEAFF.

The gene calls are TRBV2 and TRBJ1-6; D unclear. The V and J ends lost 8 bases and 7 bases respectively, with 15 bases between them. Germline values: CDR1 SNHLY, CDR2 FYNNEI. This CDR3 region has 14 residues. The CDR3 loop reads CASGPKGNNSPLHF. CDR3 nucleotides: TGTGCCAGCGGTCCCAAAGGGAACAATTCACCCCTCCACTTT.

In this sample, this clonotype turned up many times. The chain combines TRBV7-2 with TRBJ2-3; 8 bases agree with TRBD2. Germline V gene data show CDR1 as SGHTA and CDR2 as FQGNSA. Trimming at V came to 3 bases and at J to 3 bases, leaving 5 bases not matched to a gene. The CDR3 length is 15 residues. Here the CDR3 reads CASSFAGGDTDTQYF. CDR3 bases: TGTGCCAGCAGCTTTGCGGGGGGCGATACAGATACGCAGTATTTT.

Only a few counts were recorded for this clonotype. The rearrangement links TRBV7-6 to TRBJ2-1; 8 positions agree with TRBD1. Germline CDR1 SGHVS, CDR2 FNYEAQ. J gave up 9 bases and V 6 bases, and 25 bases lay outside the gene matches. The CDR3 extends over 19 amino acids. The DNA of the CDR3 is TGTGCCAGCAGGGGAATTCCCAGGGGGCTGGTCCGTTCACCGGGTGAGCAGTTCTTC. It is translated as CASRGIPRGLVRSPGEQFF. The whole variable domain, remainder taken from reference TRBV7-6 and TRBJ2-1, is GAGVSQSPRYKVTKRGQDVALRCDPISGHVSLYWYRQALGQGPEFLTYFNYEAQQDKSGLPNDRFSAERPEGSISTLTIQRTEQRDSAMYRCASRGIPRGLVRSPGEQFFGPGTRLTVL.

As DNA, the CDR3 is TGTGCCAGCAGTTACTCGACCAGGGATTTTCGGTACGAGCAGTACTTC. It yields the protein CASSYSTRDFRYEQYF. V is TRBV6-5 and J is TRBJ2-7, with D maybe TRBD1 (5 bases). The CDR3 runs to 16 residues. Per the germline V gene, CDR1 is MNHEY and CDR2 is SVGAGI. V shed 0 bases and J shed 4 bases, with 16 bases lying between them.

V is TRBV5-5 and J is TRBJ1-1; D not certain. Trimming shortened V by 3 bases and J by 5 bases, and 17 bases separated the two germline ends. This CDR3 has 15 residues. Germline V gene lookup returns CDR1 SGHKS and CDR2 YYEKEE (reference sequence). The CDR3 loop is CASSWWRAEGTEAFF. CDR3 nucleotide sequence: TGTGCCAGCAGCTGGTGGAGGGCGGAGGGTACTGAAGCTTTCTTT.

In this sample, this clonotype turned up many times. The chain links TRBV7-9 to TRBJ1-4; 8 nucleotides agree with TRBD1. Trimming cost V 4 bases and J 1 base; bases outside gene matches: 8. The CDR3 length is 17 residues. Germline values: CDR1 SEHNR, CDR2 FQNEAQ (reference sequence). CDR3 nucleotides: TGTGCCAGCAGCTCCTCTTATGGACAGGGAACTAATGAAAAACTGTTTTTT. It codes for CASSSSYGQGTNEKLFF.

The chain carries TRBV10-3 and TRBJ1-2; D gene unclear. Germline V gene lookup returns CDR1 ENHRY and CDR2 SYGVKD. The V end lost 6 bases, the J end lost 4 bases, and 18 bases lay between the germline ends. The CDR3 contains 15 residues. The CDR3 loop is CAIRPMDGEPYGYTF. The CDR3 DNA follows: TGTGCCATCAGGCCGATGGACGGGGAGCCCTATGGCTACACCTTC.

The genes are TRBV20-1 and TRBJ1-2; no clear D gene. The germline V gene has CDR1 DFQATT and CDR2 SNEGSKA (reference sequence). V was pared by 2 bases and J by 2 bases, with 12 bases between. This CDR3 has 14 residues. The CDR3: CSARPLVGNYGYTF. The CDR3 bases are TGCAGTGCTAGACCCCTAGTCGGCAACTATGGCTACACCTTC.

The chain combines TRBV27 with TRBJ2-1; D is possibly TRBD2 (5 bases). Germline-derived CDR1 and CDR2 are MNHEY and SMNVEV (reference sequence). This CDR3 region has 12 residues. The CDR3 loop reads CALRTAYNEQFF. The CDR3 nucleotides are TGTGCTCTAAGGACTGCTTACAATGAGCAGTTCTTC.

This clonotype has ten or more counts. The chain combines TRBV7-9 with TRBJ1-1; D is unresolved. Trimming took off 5 bases at V and 1 base at J, with 8 bases between the two ends. The CDR3 extends over 13 amino acids. The V gene's germline CDR1 is SEHNR and CDR2 FQNEAQ (reference sequence). DNA for the CDR3: TGTGCCAGCAGCCCAGACTGGAACACTGAAGCTTTCTTT. It codes for CASSPDWNTEAFF.